The 17 T cell receptor beta chains reported below all come from one sample, sequenced in a study of post-analysis software for immune sequencing data. Study-wide results and limits: There were several TRBV segments more frequent in patients than controls, and TRBV5-6, TRBV5-1 and TRBV20-1 were among them.

Their antigen targets remain unknown. cDNA libraries for TCR beta contained unique molecular identifiers. Using its own MiXCR run on the PCR reads, TCRdb lists one record per CDR3 protein. The table has 650,000 to 900,000 distinct CDR3 sequences, roughly 50% seen once. Sequenced: blood. The source of these receptors is a girl aged 5-17 years with multiple sclerosis.

The count of this clonotype is one. The rearrangement links TRBV20-1 to TRBJ2-1; D gene ambiguous. The J call may be mistaken, given a closer DNA end match to TRBJ2-7. Germline V gene sequence: CDR1 DFQATT, CDR2 SNEGSKA (reference sequence). The CDR3 is 17 amino acids. This chain's CDR3 is CSARDYGSPSSYNEQYF. DNA for the CDR3: TGCAGTGCTAGAGATTACGGTAGCCCGAGCTCCTACAATGAGCAGTACTTC.

The V call is TRBV20-1, the J call TRBJ2-4; no clear D. V was trimmed by 0 bases and J by 9 bases, leaving 12 bases between them. The CDR3 consists of 13 residues. Germline V gene lookup returns CDR1 DFQATT and CDR2 SNEGSKA (reference sequence). The CDR3 nucleotides read TGCAGTGCTAGAGAGGCCTCCAAGGGCATTCAGTACTTC. Protein sequence: CSAREASKGIQYF.

In DNA form, the CDR3 reads TGCGCCAGCAGCCGGGACGGGTACTACGAGCAGTACTTC. Amino acids: CASSRDGYYEQYF. V and J are TRBV4-1 and TRBJ2-7; D possibly uses TRBD1 or TRBD2 (5 bases each). Per germline, CDR1 MGHRA and CDR2 YSYEKL. Trimming pared 4 bases from V and 3 bases from J, leaving 10 bases between. The length of the CDR3 is 13 residues.

This clonotype was counted between two and nine times. The chain uses TRBV2 and TRBJ2-5, with 7 bases aligning to TRBD2. Germline CDR1 SNHLY, CDR2 FYNNEI. J gave up 3 bases and V 11 bases, and 6 bases lay outside the gene matches. The CDR3 is 12 residues long. The CDR3 sequence: CAGAGKKETQYF. The CDR3 region has the DNA TGTGCCGGAGCGGGAAAGAAAGAGACCCAGTACTTC.

The chain recombines TRBV28 with TRBJ2-7; 9 nucleotides match TRBD2. Germline assignment: CDR1 MDHEN and CDR2 SYDVKM. CDR3 size: 16 residues. Germline trimming cut 6 bases from V and 2 bases from J; bases unmatched to any gene: 11. The CDR3 protein is CASSLPTSGLTYEQYF. CDR3 nucleotide sequence: TGTGCCAGCAGCCTCCCCACTAGCGGGTTGACCTACGAGCAGTACTTC.

This chain uses TRBV7-9 with TRBJ1-4, with D unresolved. V was pared by 4 bases and J by 0 bases, with 15 bases between. Looked up from germline, CDR1 is SEHNR and CDR2 is FQNEAQ (reference sequence). This CDR3 has 17 residues. The CDR3: CASSYARSFATNEKLFF. In DNA form, the CDR3 reads TGTGCCAGCAGCTACGCCAGATCCTTTGCAACTAATGAAAAACTGTTTTTT. The whole variable domain, filled in from reference TRBV7-9 and TRBJ1-4, reads DTGVSQNPRHKITKRGQNVTFRCDPISEHNRLYWYRQTLGQGPEFLTYFQNEAQLEKSRLLSDRFSAERPKGSFSTLEIQRTEQGDSAMYLCASSYARSFATNEKLFFGSGTQLSVL.

The chain joins TRBV6-5 to TRBJ2-2; 9 bases line up with TRBD1. Per germline, CDR1 MNHEY and CDR2 SVGAGI. The J segment lost 1 base and the V segment lost 10 bases, leaving 4 bases of the junction unmatched. The CDR3 loop spans 14 amino acids. CDR3 bases: TGTGCCACCGGGGGACAGGGGAACACCGGGGAGCTGTTTTTT. Encoded protein: CATGGQGNTGELFF.

This clonotype was seen only a few times. V usage is TRBV7-2 and J usage is TRBJ2-7; the match to TRBD2 covers 7 bases. The germline gives CDR1 SGHTA, CDR2 FQGNSA. This CDR3 has 15 residues. Trimming at V came to 5 bases and at J to 3 bases, leaving 10 bases not matched to a gene. The chain's CDR3 is CASSHSSGASYEQYF. CDR3 bases: TGTGCCAGCAGCCACTCTAGCGGAGCTAGCTACGAGCAGTACTTC.

The chain joins TRBV21-1 to TRBJ2-4; the table's D call of TRBD1 was not tested on the DNA. TRBV21-1 is deemed a pseudogene. This CDR3 region has 16 residues. This CDR3 is CASSKRTVLAKNIQYF. CDR3 coding DNA: TGTGCCAGCAGCAAACGGACAGTCCTAGCCAAAAACATTCAGTACTTC.

V usage is TRBV5-1 and J usage is TRBJ2-7, with 13 bases fitting TRBD2. Unmatched junction bases numbered 3, after V lost 4 bases and J lost 2 bases. This CDR3 has 15 amino acids. CDR1 and CDR2 (germline): SGHRS, YFSETQ. The CDR3 sequence is CASSIGLAGAYEQYF. In nucleotides, the CDR3 is TGCGCCAGCAGCATTGGACTAGCGGGAGCCTACGAGCAGTACTTC.

This clonotype was detected only a few times. J is TRBJ2-5 and V is TRBV15; D uncertain. The CDR3 spans 16 residues. V was cut by 0 bases and J by 5 bases, with 16 bases left in between. CDR1 and CDR2 (germline): LNHNV, YYDKDF (reference sequence). The CDR3 sequence is CATSRDQAVQMETQYF. As DNA, the CDR3 is TGTGCCACCAGCAGAGATCAGGCAGTGCAAATGGAGACCCAGTACTTC. The full variable domain, rest sourced from reference TRBV15 and TRBJ2-5, is DAMVIQNPRYQVTQFGKPVTLSCSQTLNHNVMYWYQQKSSQAPKLLFHYYDKDFNNEADTPDNFQSRRPNTSFCFLDIRSPGLGDTAMYLCATSRDQAVQMETQYFGPGTRLLVL.

This clonotype was observed a few times. This chain joins TRBV12-3 or TRBV12-4 and TRBJ1-1; D call uncertain. The V end was cut by 4 bases, the J end by 1 base, with 7 bases between. CDR3 length: 13 amino acids. The CDR3 here is CASSSGPNTEAFF. Here the CDR3 DNA reads TGTGCCAGCAGTTCCGGACCGAACACTGAAGCTTTCTTT.

This chain connects TRBV6-2 or TRBV6-3 to TRBJ2-1; either TRBD1 or TRBD2 may supply D (5 bases each). V was pared by 6 bases and J by 0 bases, with 18 bases between. The CDR3 sequence is 17 residues long. Germline CDR1 reads MNHEY; CDR2 reads SVGEGT. The CDR3 protein is CASRPSGEGHSYNEQFF. DNA for the CDR3: TGTGCCAGCAGACCCTCCGGTGAGGGGCACTCCTACAATGAGCAGTTCTTC.

The gene calls are TRBV28 and TRBJ1-2, with no clear D. Germline CDR1 and CDR2: MDHEN and SYDVKM. The CDR3 runs 12 residues. The V end was cut by 6 bases, the J end by 4 bases, with 9 bases between. CDR3 coding DNA: TGTGCCAGCAGGGTAGTCGGCTATGGCTACACCTTC. Translation gives CASRVVGYGYTF.

This clonotype was recorded a few times. The rearrangement joins TRBV12-3 or TRBV12-4 to TRBJ1-1, with 11 bases fitting TRBD1. Trimming removed 6 bases from V and 4 bases from J; junction bases left unmatched: 7. There are 15 residues in the CDR3. CDR3 in DNA: TGTGCCAGCAGACGGACAGGGGGCGAAGGCACTGAAGCTTTCTTT. Its protein product is CASRRTGGEGTEAFF.

This clonotype has a single count. This sequence joins TRBV5-1 and TRBJ1-2; a possible D gene is TRBD1 (6 bases). Germline-derived CDR1 and CDR2 are SGHRS and YFSETQ. This CDR3 has 12 amino acids. With 1 base removed from V and 7 bases from J, the gap between germline ends came to 8 bases. The chain's CDR3 is CASSLTGLGYTF. CDR3 in DNA: TGCGCCAGCAGCTTGACAGGGCTTGGCTACACCTTC.

CDR3 in amino acids: CASSFAQGRGQYF. The CDR3 region has the DNA TGTGCCAGCAGCTTCGCACAGGGTAGGGGGCAGTACTTC. The genes are TRBV12-3 or TRBV12-4 and TRBJ2-5; D perhaps matches TRBD1 (6 bases). Trimming left V 6 bases short and J 11 bases short, with 19 bases between. The CDR3 covers 13 residues.